The 6 T cell receptor beta chains given below trace back to one sample, sequenced in a study of blood T cells in healthy people across ages. The second PCR ran roughly 7 to 11 cycles with a sample-barcoded 5' primer and J-beta primers. TCRdb redid the calling of the 5' RACE reads with MiXCR, one entry per CDR3 protein. The sample records over 600,000 distinct CDR3 sequences, about 56% being singletons. The sample consisted of blood. These receptors all come from a man aged 40-55 years in good health.

The rearrangement joins TRBV20-1 to TRBJ2-5, with D perhaps matching TRBD2 (5 bases). Germline CDR1 DFQATT, CDR2 SNEGSKA (reference sequence). The CDR3 is 14 residues long. Trimming left V 3 bases short and J 1 base short, with 12 bases between. CDR3 sequence reads: CSARTTRSQETQYF. The CDR3 DNA reads TGCAGTGCTAGGACTACCCGGAGCCAAGAGACCCAGTACTTC.

This clonotype was detected only a few times. The CDR3 DNA follows: TGTGCCAGCAGTCTTTGGCAGGGTACGCAGTATTTT. Its protein product is CASSLWQGTQYF. The gene calls are TRBV6-1 and TRBJ2-3; perhaps TRBD1 as D (5 bases). V was clipped by 5 bases and J by 8 bases, with 11 bases between them. The germline gives CDR1 MNHNS, CDR2 SASEGT. This CDR3 spans 12 amino acids.

CDR3: CSGNRGGLRSSYNEQFF. CDR3 sequence (DNA): TGCAGCGGGAACAGGGGAGGCCTTCGTAGCTCCTACAATGAGCAGTTCTTC. The V gene is TRBV29-1, the J gene TRBJ2-1; a weak D match, TRBD1 (7 bases). V was pared by 7 bases and J by 0 bases, with 22 bases between. The CDR3 spans 17 residues. CDR1 SQVTM and CDR2 ANQGSEA come from the germline V gene.

The gene calls are TRBV28 and TRBJ2-2; 7 bases are shared with TRBD1. Germline V gene data show CDR1 as MDHEN and CDR2 as SYDVKM. The CDR3 contains 14 residues. V dropped 8 bases and J dropped 6; count of bases not matched to a gene: 9. CDR3 nucleotides: TGTGCCAGCTGGGACAGCTCTTTCCCCGGGGAGCTGTTTTTT. It specifies CASWDSSFPGELFF.

This clonotype was detected ten times or more. This rearrangement joins TRBV10-3 to TRBJ2-7; the match to TRBD2 covers 10 bases. Germline CDR1 ENHRY, CDR2 SYGVKD. This CDR3 is built from 15 residues. Unmatched junction bases numbered 10, after V lost 7 bases and J lost 4 bases. The CDR3 coding sequence is TGTGCCATCAATGGACTAGCGGCAACCAATTACGAGCAGTACTTC. This encodes CAINGLAATNYEQYF.

This clonotype was counted a few times. This rearrangement joins TRBV10-3 to TRBJ2-3, with D maybe TRBD2 (5 bases). The CDR3 runs to 11 residues. The V gene's germline CDR1 is ENHRY and CDR2 SYGVKD. V lost 8 bases and J 7 bases, leaving 10 bases between the germline ends. CDR3 loop: CAIARENTQYF. Written as DNA, the CDR3 is TGTGCCATCGCGAGGGAAAATACGCAGTATTTT.